This entry lists 23 T cell receptor beta chains sequenced from one sample in a study of blood T cell repertoires in COVID-19. Measured with immunoSEQ multiplex PCR; TCRdb has only the in-frame clones, and not every one. The repertoire holds about 190,000 clones, about 83% seen once, with approximately 5% in the top ten. Sequencing was carried out using PBMCs or T cells enriched from blood (not recorded which). The source is a man aged 35 to 55 with acute COVID-19.

This clone was seen a single time. The J gene is TRBJ2-7, the V gene TRBV7-2, with 8 nucleotides matching TRBD2. Germline V CDR1 and CDR2: SGHTA, FQGNSA. This CDR3 region has 14 residues. Trimming at V came to 3 bases and at J to 2 bases, leaving 3 bases not matched to a gene. CDR3 protein: CASSFSGTPYEQYF. CDR3 DNA sequence: TGTGCCAGCAGCTTTAGCGGGACACCCTACGAGCAGTACTTC.

This chain connects TRBV4-3 to TRBJ2-7; D possibly corresponds to TRBD1 (5 bases). Germline V gives CDR1 LGHNA, CDR2 YSLEER. The CDR3 extends over 15 amino acids. Trimming removed 0 bases from V and 4 bases from J, with 13 bases in between. Here the CDR3 DNA reads TGCGCCAGCAGCCAAGATCGGAGACAGCAGTACGAGCAGTACTTC. Protein product: CASSQDRRQQYEQYF.

This clone was seen a single time. The gene calls are TRBV9 and TRBJ2-1; D uncertain. The V gene lost 3 bases and the J gene lost 6 bases, with 4 bases spanning the gap. The length of the CDR3 is 11 residues. Germline loops: CDR1 SGDLS, CDR2 YYNGEE. The CDR3 DNA reads as TGTGCCAGCAGCGCTTTCAATGAGCAGTTCTTC. Its protein is CASSAFNEQFF.

The rearrangement uses TRBV3-1 (or the pseudogene TRBV3-2) and TRBJ1-2, with 8 bases identical to TRBD1. Looked up from germline, CDR1 is LGHDT and CDR2 is YNNKEL (reference sequence). V was clipped by 4 bases and J by 14 bases; unmatched bases: 12. The CDR3 spans 13 residues. CDR3 region: CASSPWDRHYYTF. DNA of the CDR3: TGTGCCAGCAGCCCCTGGGACAGGCATTATTATACCTTC.

The rearrangement joins TRBV5-1 to TRBJ2-7; 11 bases align to TRBD2. The CDR3 spans 15 residues. J lost 2 bases, V lost 3 bases, and 4 bases had no gene match. The germline V gene encodes CDR1 SGHRS and CDR2 YFSETQ. As DNA, the CDR3 is TGCGCCAGCAGCTATATGACTAGCGGGGCCTACGAGCAGTACTTC. As protein: CASSYMTSGAYEQYF.

The chain has TRBV19 and TRBJ1-1, with TRBD1 matching 8 bases. In germline, CDR1 is LNHDA, CDR2 SQIVND (reference sequence). V lost 3 bases to trimming and J lost 4 bases; unmatched junction nucleotides: 4. The CDR3 is 14 amino acids. The CDR3 DNA sequence: TGTGCCAGTAGTATTCAGGGGGCTGGCACTGAAGCTTTCTTT. This sequence encodes CASSIQGAGTEAFF.

This chain links TRBV10-3 with TRBJ1-1; D ambiguous. Trimming shortened V by 2 bases and J by 1 base, and 5 bases separated the two germline ends. The CDR3 extends over 13 amino acids. Per germline, CDR1 ENHRY and CDR2 SYGVKD. This chain's CDR3 is CAISEGRNTEAFF. DNA for the CDR3: TGTGCCATCAGTGAGGGGAGGAACACTGAAGCTTTCTTT.

This clone was found a few times. The chain couples TRBV5-6 to TRBJ2-2; possibly TRBD1 for D (6 bases). This CDR3 has 16 amino acids. Germline V gives CDR1 SGHDT, CDR2 YYEEEE. Trimming left V 4 bases short and J 4 bases short, with 17 bases between. DNA of the CDR3: TGTGCCAGCAGCGCCGCAGGGGTTTTGGGCACCGGGGAGCTGTTTTTT. The encoded protein is CASSAAGVLGTGELFF. The variable domain in full, completed from reference TRBV5-6 and TRBJ2-2, reads DAGVTQSPTHLIKTRGQQVTLRCSPKSGHDTVSWYQQALGQGPQFIFQYYEEEERQRGNFPDRFSGHQFPNYSSELNVNALLLGDSALYLCASSAAGVLGTGELFFGEGSRLTVL.

This chain joins TRBV18 and TRBJ2-7; no firm D call. The CDR3 runs to 13 residues. Trimming stripped 3 bases from V and 3 bases from J, with 9 bases between. The germline gives CDR1 KGHSH, CDR2 LQKENI. The CDR3 loop reads CASSPPANYEQYF. For the CDR3, the DNA is TGTGCCAGCTCACCGCCAGCGAACTACGAGCAGTACTTC.

The table lists this clone with a few counts. The chain combines TRBV25-1 with TRBJ2-7, with a tentative D call TRBD1 (5 bases). CDR1 is MGHDK, CDR2 SYGVNS, per germline. The ends were cut back, 2 bases at V and 0 bases at J, with 11 bases in the middle. This CDR3 is built from 15 residues. The CDR3 DNA reads TGTGCCAGCAGTGAACCCATAGGGGCCTCCTACGAGCAGTACTTC. This encodes CASSEPIGASYEQYF.

This clone came up a few times. The sample carries other DNA sequences with the same CDR3. The chain recombines TRBV5-1 with TRBJ1-1; 7 bases are a match to TRBD1. The CDR3 extends over 14 amino acids. Trimming cost V 4 bases and J 2 bases; bases outside gene matches: 5. CDR1 SGHRS and CDR2 YFSETQ come from the germline V gene. CDR3 region: CASSQGTANTEAFF. Written as DNA, the CDR3 is TGCGCCAGCAGCCAAGGGACAGCCAACACTGAAGCTTTCTTT.

The chain couples TRBV6-2 or TRBV6-3 to TRBJ1-2; 11 nucleotides line up with TRBD1. Trimming cost V 2 bases and J 2 bases; bases outside gene matches: 1. Germline CDR1 is MNHEY and CDR2 is SVGEGT. The CDR3 extends over 15 amino acids. The CDR3 DNA is TGTGCCAGCAGTTACGGGACAGGGGGAAACTATGGCTACACCTTC. This sequence encodes CASSYGTGGNYGYTF.

The J gene is TRBJ2-3, the V gene TRBV7-9, with D possibly being TRBD2 (5 bases). The CDR3 sequence is 15 residues long. The V end lost 2 bases, the J end lost 2 bases, and 11 bases lay between the germline ends. Germline assignment: CDR1 SEHNR and CDR2 FQNEAQ (reference sequence). In DNA form, the CDR3 reads TGTGCCAGCAGCTTAACCGTAGCGTACACAGATACGCAGTATTTT. It specifies CASSLTVAYTDTQYF. Using reference TRBV7-9 and TRBJ2-3 for the parts outside the CDR3, the full variable domain is DTGVSQNPRHKITKRGQNVTFRCDPISEHNRLYWYRQTLGQGPEFLTYFQNEAQLEKSRLLSDRFSAERPKGSFSTLEIQRTEQGDSAMYLCASSLTVAYTDTQYFGPGTRLTVL.

This chain uses TRBV3-1 (or the pseudogene TRBV3-2) with TRBJ1-3; D gene uncertain. Per the germline V gene, CDR1 is LGHDT and CDR2 is YNNKEL (reference sequence). V was cut by 4 bases and J by 4 bases, with 11 bases left in between. CDR3 size: 14 residues. The CDR3 region is CASSPPPYGNTIYF. The CDR3 DNA is TGTGCCAGCAGCCCCCCACCCTACGGAAACACCATATATTTT.

The chain joins TRBV4-3 to TRBJ2-7, with 7 bases identical to TRBD1. The V segment lost 4 bases and the J segment 4 bases; nucleotides outside the gene matches: 4. The CDR3 covers 13 residues. Germline CDR1 and CDR2: LGHNA and YSLEER. Written as DNA, the CDR3 is TGCGCCAGCAGCCGAGGACAGGCTTACGAGCAGTACTTC. Translating it yields CASSRGQAYEQYF.

This chain joins TRBV19 and TRBJ1-5, with 9 bases identical to TRBD1. CDR1 is LNHDA, CDR2 SQIVND, per germline (reference sequence). This CDR3 contains 16 residues. J gave up 5 bases and V 6 bases, and 11 bases lay outside the gene matches. The CDR3 DNA reads as TGTGCCAGTAGGCCAAATCCTACAGGGGGCTATCAGCCCCAGCATTTT. Encoded protein: CASRPNPTGGYQPQHF. Complete variable domain (other parts from reference TRBV19 and TRBJ1-5): DGGITQSPKYLFRKEGQNVTLSCEQNLNHDAMYWYRQDPGQGLRLIYYSQIVNDFQKGDIAEGYSVSREKKESFPLTVTSAQKNPTAFYLCASRPNPTGGYQPQHFGDGTRLSIL.

The rearrangement uses TRBV11-3 and TRBJ2-7, with TRBD2 identical over 10 bases. After removal of 1 base from V and 5 bases from J, the junction contained 8 bases not matched to a gene. This CDR3 region has 16 residues. Germline V gene data show CDR1 as SGHNT and CDR2 as YENEEA. The CDR3 protein is CASSLGDLAGDHEQYF. CDR3 DNA sequence: TGTGCCAGCAGCTTAGGGGACCTAGCGGGAGATCACGAGCAGTACTTC.

CDR3: CASSLEASGNTIYF. The CDR3 bases are TGCGCCAGCAGCTTGGAAGCCTCTGGAAACACCATATATTTT. The genes are TRBV5-1 and TRBJ1-3; no reliable D call. Trimming removed 0 bases at V and 0 bases at J, with 4 bases between. Looked up from germline, CDR1 is SGHRS and CDR2 is YFSETQ. CDR3 size: 14 residues.

The genes are TRBV27 and TRBJ2-1; 9 nucleotides agree with TRBD2. Germline V gene sequence: CDR1 MNHEY, CDR2 SMNVEV (reference sequence). The CDR3 length is 16 residues. The V gene end was trimmed by 5 bases and the J gene end by 1 base; junction bases not matched to a gene: 6. The DNA of the CDR3 is TGTGCCAGCAGTCCGGTAGCGGGAGTTTCCTACAATGAGCAGTTCTTC. Translating gives CASSPVAGVSYNEQFF.

This sequence joins TRBV7-2 and TRBJ2-5, with 13 bases matching TRBD2. This CDR3 comprises 17 residues. J lost 2 bases, V lost 5 bases, and 8 bases had no gene match. Looked up from germline, CDR1 is SGHTA and CDR2 is FQGNSA. For the CDR3, the DNA is TGTGCCAGCAGCCAAGGGGGACTAGCGGGATATCAAGAGACCCAGTACTTC. It codes for CASSQGGLAGYQETQYF. The full variable domain, completed using reference TRBV7-2 and TRBJ2-5, is GAGVSQSPSNKVTEKGKDVELRCDPISGHTALYWYRQSLGQGLEFLIYFQGNSAPDKSGLPSDRFSAERTGGSVSTLTIQRTQQEDSAVYLCASSQGGLAGYQETQYFGPGTRLLVL.

The rearrangement links TRBV11-2 to TRBJ1-6, with 12 bases matching TRBD1. The CDR3 spans 16 residues. J gave up 9 bases and V 6 bases, and 9 bases lay outside the gene matches. The germline V gene encodes CDR1 SGHAT and CDR2 FQNNGV. CDR3 residues: CASRPPGTGGGSPLHF. In DNA form, the CDR3 reads TGTGCCAGCAGGCCGCCGGGGACAGGGGGCGGTTCACCCCTCCACTTT.

The chain links TRBV28 to TRBJ1-1; 7 bases are shared with TRBD1. The V gene's germline CDR1 is MDHEN and CDR2 SYDVKM. This CDR3 has 15 amino acids. After removal of 3 bases from V and 0 bases from J, the junction contained 4 bases not matched to a gene. Here the CDR3 DNA reads TGTGCCAGCAGTTTTGGGGACAGAGTGAACACTGAAGCTTTCTTT. Translation gives CASSFGDRVNTEAFF.

This clone showed up just a few times. CDR3 in amino acids: CAIRDRQSYEQYF. The CDR3 bases are TGTGCCATCAGGGACAGGCAGTCTTACGAGCAGTACTTC. V gene TRBV28 combines with J gene TRBJ2-7, with 8 nucleotides matching TRBD1. Germline V lookup: CDR1 MDHEN, CDR2 SYDVKM. The CDR3 runs to 13 residues. The trim removed 10 bases at V and 4 bases at J, leaving 9 bases unmatched.